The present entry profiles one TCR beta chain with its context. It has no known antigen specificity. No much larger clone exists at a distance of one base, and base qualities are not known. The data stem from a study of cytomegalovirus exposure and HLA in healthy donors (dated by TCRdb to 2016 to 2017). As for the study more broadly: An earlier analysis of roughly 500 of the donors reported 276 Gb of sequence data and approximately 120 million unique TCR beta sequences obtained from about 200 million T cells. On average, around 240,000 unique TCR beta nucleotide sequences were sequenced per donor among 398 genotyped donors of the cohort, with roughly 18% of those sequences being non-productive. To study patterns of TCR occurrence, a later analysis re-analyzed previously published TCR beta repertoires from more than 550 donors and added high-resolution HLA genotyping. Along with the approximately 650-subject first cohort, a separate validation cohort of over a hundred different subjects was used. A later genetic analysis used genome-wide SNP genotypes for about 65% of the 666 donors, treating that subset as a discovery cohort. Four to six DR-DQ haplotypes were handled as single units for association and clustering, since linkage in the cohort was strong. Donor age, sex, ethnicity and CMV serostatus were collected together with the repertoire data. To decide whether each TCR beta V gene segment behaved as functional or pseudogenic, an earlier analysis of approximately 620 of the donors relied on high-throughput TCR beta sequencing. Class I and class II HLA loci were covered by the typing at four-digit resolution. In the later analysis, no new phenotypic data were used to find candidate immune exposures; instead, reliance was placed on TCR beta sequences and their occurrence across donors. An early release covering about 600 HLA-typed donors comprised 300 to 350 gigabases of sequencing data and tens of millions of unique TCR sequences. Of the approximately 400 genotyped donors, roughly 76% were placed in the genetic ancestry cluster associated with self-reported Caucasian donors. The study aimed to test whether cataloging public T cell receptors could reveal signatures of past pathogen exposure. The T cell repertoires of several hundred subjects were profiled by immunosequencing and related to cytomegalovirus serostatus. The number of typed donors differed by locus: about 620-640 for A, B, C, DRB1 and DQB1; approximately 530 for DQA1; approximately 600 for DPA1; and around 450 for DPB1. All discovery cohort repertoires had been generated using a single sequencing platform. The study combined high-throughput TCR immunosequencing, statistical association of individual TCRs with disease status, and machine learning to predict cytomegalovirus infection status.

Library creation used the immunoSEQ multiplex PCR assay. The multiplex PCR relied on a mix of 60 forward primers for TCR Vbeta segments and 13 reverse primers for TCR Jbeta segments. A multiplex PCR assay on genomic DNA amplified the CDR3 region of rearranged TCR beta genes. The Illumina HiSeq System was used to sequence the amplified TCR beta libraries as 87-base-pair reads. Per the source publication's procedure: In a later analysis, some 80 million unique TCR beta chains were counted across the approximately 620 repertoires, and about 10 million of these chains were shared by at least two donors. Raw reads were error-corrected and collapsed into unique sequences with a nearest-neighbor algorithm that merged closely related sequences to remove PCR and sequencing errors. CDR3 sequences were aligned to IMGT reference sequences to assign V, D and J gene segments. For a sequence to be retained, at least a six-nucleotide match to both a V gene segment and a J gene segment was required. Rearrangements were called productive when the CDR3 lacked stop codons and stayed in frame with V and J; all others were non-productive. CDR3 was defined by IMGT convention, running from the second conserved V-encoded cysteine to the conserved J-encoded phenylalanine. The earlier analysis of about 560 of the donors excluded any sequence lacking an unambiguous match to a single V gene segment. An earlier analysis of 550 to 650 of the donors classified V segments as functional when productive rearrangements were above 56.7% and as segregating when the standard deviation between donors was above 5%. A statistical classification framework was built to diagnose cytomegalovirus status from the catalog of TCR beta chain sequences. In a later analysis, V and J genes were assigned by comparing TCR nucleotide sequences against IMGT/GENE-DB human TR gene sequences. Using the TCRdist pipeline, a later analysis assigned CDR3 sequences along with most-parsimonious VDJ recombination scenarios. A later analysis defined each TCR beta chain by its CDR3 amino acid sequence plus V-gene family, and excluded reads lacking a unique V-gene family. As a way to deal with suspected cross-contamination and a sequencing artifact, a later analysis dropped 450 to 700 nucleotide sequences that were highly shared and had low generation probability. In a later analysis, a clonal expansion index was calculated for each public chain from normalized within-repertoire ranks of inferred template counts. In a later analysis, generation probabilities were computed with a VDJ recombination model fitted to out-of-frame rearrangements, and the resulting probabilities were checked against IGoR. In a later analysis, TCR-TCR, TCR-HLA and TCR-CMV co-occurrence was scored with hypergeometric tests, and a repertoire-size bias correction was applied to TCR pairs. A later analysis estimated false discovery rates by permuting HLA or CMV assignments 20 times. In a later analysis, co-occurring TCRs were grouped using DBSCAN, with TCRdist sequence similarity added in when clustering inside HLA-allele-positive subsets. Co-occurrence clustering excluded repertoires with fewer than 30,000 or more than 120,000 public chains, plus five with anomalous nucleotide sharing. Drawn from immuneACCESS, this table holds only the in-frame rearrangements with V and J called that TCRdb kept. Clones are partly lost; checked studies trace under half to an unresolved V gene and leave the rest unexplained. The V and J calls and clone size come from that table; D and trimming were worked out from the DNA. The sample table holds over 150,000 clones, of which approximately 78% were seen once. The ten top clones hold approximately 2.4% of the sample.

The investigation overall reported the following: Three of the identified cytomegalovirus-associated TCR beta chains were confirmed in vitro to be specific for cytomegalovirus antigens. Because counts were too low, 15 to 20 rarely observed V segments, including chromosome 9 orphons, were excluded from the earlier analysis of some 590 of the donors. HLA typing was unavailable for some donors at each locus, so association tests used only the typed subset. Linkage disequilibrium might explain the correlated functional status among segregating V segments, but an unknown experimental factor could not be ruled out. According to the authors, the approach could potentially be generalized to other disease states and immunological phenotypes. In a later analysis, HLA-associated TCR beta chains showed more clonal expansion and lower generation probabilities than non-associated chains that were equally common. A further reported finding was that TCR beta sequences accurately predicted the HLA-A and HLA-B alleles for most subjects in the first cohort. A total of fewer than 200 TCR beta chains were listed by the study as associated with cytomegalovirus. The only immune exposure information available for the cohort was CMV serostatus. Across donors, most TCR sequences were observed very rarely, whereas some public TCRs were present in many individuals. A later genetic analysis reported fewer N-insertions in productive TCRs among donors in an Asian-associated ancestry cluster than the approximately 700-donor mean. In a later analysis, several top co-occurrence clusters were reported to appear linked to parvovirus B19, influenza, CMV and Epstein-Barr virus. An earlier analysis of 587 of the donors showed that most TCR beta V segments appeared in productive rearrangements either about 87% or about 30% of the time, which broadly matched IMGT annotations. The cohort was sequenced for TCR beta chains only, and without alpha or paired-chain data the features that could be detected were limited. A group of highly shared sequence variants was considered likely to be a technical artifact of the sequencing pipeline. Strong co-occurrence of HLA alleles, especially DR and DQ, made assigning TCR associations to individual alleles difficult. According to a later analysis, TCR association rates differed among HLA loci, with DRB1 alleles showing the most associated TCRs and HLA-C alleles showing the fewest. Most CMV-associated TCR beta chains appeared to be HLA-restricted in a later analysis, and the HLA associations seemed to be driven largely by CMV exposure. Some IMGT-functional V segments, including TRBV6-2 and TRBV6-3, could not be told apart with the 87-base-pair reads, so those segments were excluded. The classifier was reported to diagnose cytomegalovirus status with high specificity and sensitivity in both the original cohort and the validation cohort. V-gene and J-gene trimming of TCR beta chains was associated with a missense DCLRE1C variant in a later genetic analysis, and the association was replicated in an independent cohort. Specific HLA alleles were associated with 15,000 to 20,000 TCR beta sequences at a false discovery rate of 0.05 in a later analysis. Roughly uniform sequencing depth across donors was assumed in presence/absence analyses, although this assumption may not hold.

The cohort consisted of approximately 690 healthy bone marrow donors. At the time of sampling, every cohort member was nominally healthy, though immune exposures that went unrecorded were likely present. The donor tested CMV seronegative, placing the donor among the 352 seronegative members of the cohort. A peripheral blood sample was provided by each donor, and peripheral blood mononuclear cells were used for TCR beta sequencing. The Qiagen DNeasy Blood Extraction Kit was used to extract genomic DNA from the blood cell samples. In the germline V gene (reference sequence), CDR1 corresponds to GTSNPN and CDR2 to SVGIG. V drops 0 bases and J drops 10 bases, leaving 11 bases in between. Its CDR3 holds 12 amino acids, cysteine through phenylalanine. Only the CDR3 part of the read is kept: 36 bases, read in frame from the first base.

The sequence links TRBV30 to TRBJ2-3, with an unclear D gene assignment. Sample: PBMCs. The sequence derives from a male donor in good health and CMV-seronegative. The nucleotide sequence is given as TGTGCCTGGAGTGTTCTAGGATCAGCGCAGTATTTT. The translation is CAWSVLGSAQYF.